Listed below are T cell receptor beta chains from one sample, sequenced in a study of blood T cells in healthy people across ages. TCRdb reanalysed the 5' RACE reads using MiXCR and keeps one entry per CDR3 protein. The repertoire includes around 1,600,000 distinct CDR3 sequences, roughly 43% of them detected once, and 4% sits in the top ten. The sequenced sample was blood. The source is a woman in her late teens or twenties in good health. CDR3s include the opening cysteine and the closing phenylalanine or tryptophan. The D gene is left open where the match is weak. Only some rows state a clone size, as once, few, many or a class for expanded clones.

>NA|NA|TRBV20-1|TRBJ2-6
TGCAGTGCTAGTCAACCCTTGGGGCGTGGGGCCAACGTCCTGACTTTC
CSASQPLGRGANVLTF
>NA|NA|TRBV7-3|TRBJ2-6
TGTGCCAGCAGCCCCATCGGGGACGCCTCTGGGGCCAACGTCCTGACTTTC
CASSPIGDASGANVLTF
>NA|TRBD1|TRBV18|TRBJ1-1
TGTGCCAGCTCACCACAGGCAGGGGGGAAGAACACTGAAGCTTTCTTT
CASSPQAGGKNTEAFF
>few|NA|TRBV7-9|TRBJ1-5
TGTGCCAGCAGCTTAGAGGGAAGCGGCAATCAGCCCCAGCATTTT
CASSLEGSGNQPQHF
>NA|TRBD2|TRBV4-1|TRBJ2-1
TGCGCCAGCAGCCAAGATACTAGCGACCGTTCCTACGAGCAGTTCTTC
CASSQDTSDRSYEQFF
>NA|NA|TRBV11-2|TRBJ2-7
TGTGCCAGCAGCCCCCACCCGACAGTATACGAGCAGTACTTC
CASSPHPTVYEQYF
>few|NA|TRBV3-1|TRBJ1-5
TGTGCCAGCAGCCAAGACAGGGGAACTGTGTATCAGCCCCAGCATTTT
CASSQDRGTVYQPQHF
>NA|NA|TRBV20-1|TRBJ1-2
TGCAGTGCTAGAGCCGGGGCAGGGTCGTCTGGCTACACCTTC
CSARAGAGSSGYTF
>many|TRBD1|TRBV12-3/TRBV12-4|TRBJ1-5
TGTGCCAGCAGAACCACAGGGGATAATCAGCCCCAGCATTTT
CASRTTGDNQPQHF
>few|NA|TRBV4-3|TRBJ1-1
TGCGCCAGCAGCCAAGCCCCGGCGTATAACACTGAAGCTTTCTTT
CASSQAPAYNTEAFF
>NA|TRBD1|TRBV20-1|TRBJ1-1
TGCAGTGCTAGTGGACAGGGGCGGGACACTGAAGCTTTCTTT
CSASGQGRDTEAFF
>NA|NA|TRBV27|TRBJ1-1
TGTGCCAGCAGTTTATTCCCCGGGGGGAACACTGAAGCTTTCTTT
CASSLFPGGNTEAFF
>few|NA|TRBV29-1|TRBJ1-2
TGCAGCGTTGAACCGCAGGGCGGTGGCTACACCTTC
CSVEPQGGGYTF
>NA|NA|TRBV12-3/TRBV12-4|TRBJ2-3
TGTGCCAGCGCCCCCGCAGGGAGCACAGATGCGCAGTATTTT
CASAPAGSTDAQYF
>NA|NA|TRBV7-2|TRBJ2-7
TGTGCCAGCAGCTTGGGAGTGTCAAGATCTTACGAGCAGTACTTC
CASSLGVSRSYEQYF
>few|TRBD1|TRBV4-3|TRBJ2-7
TGCGCCAGCAGCCAAGAAATGGGGACAGGCTACGAGCAGTACTTC
CASSQEMGTGYEQYF
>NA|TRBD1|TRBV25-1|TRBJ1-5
TGTGCCAGCTTTCCGGGACAGGGGGGCAATCAGCCCCAGCATTTT
CASFPGQGGNQPQHF
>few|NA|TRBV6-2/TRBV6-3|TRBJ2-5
TGTGCCAGCAGTGGGACCGGGCGGAGCCAGTACTTC
CASSGTGRSQYF
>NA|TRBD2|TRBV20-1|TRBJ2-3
TGCAGTGCCACTCGGAGGGGAGGGGGCACAGATACGCAGTATTTT
CSATRRGGGTDTQYF
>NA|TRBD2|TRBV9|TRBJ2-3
TGTGCCAGCAGCGACCAAATAGCGGGGAAAGATACGCAGTATTTT
CASSDQIAGKDTQYF
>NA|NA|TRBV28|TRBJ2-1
TGTGCCAGCAGTTCGACGGATGGGAGGAACAATGAGCAGTTCTTC
CASSSTDGRNNEQFF
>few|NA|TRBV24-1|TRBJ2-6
TGTGCCACCAGTGATAACTCGGATCTTGGGGCCAACGTCCTGACTTTC
CATSDNSDLGANVLTF
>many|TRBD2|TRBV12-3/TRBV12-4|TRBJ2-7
TGTGCCAGCAGATTCGTAGCGGGCGAGCAGTACTTC
CASRFVAGEQYF
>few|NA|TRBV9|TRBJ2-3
TGTGCCAGCAGTCCTGGGCCGGGGTTTACAGATACGCAGTATTTT
CASSPGPGFTDTQYF
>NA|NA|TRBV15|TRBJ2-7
TGTGCCACCAGCAGGTCAGGGGCTTACTACAATGAGCAGTACTTC
CATSRSGAYYNEQYF
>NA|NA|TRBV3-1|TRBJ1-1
TGTGCCAGCAGCCTTTTCTACGGGGAAGCTTTCTTT
CASSLFYGEAFF
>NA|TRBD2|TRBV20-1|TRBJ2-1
TGCAGTGCTACAGCGGGGATTTACAATGAGCAGTTCTTC
CSATAGIYNEQFF